Listed below are T cell receptor beta chains from one sample, sequenced in a study of blood T cell repertoires in COVID-19. Generated by immunoSEQ multiplex PCR, the TCRdb table keeps only in-frame clones and is missing some. The sample yields 300,000 to 400,000 clones, roughly 85% seen once. The specimen sequenced was peripheral blood. The receptor set was obtained from a human donor in a cohort sampled during active COVID-19. Each CDR3 is given with its conserved first and last residue. The D gene is left open where the match is weak. The size entry is marked missing in some rows and otherwise reads once, few, many or a size class.

size: once; D: -; J: TRBJ1-2; V: TRBV7-3; CDR3: CASSLLGPSDGYTF; DNA: TGTGCCAGCAGCTTATTGGGCCCCTCGGATGGCTACACCTTC
size: once; D: -; J: TRBJ2-7; V: TRBV4-2; CDR3: CASSQDLGDTDEQYF; DNA: TGTGCCAGCAGCCAAGATTTGGGTGACACAGACGAGCAGTACTTC
size: few; D: TRBD1; J: TRBJ1-5; V: TRBV10-3; CDR3: CAIRTGSNQPQHF; DNA: TGTGCCATCAGGACAGGGAGCAATCAGCCCCAGCATTTT
size: -; D: TRBD2; J: TRBJ2-7; V: TRBV6-5; CDR3: CASRPGGFSYEQYF; DNA: TGTGCCAGCAGACCGGGAGGATTTTCCTACGAGCAGTACTTC
size: once; D: -; J: TRBJ1-2; V: TRBV3-1/TRBV3-2; CDR3: CASKGGRQDGYTF; DNA: TGTGCCAGCAAGGGGGGGAGACAGGATGGCTACACCTTC
size: -; D: -; J: TRBJ1-1; V: TRBV4-2; CDR3: CASSQITGMGNTEAFF; DNA: TGTGCCAGCAGCCAAATTACCGGGATGGGGAACACTGAAGCTTTCTTT
size: few; D: -; J: TRBJ2-1; V: TRBV6-6; CDR3: CASSRGSPSYNEQFF; DNA: TGTGCCAGCAGTAGGGGGTCGCCCTCCTACAATGAGCAGTTCTTC
size: -; D: -; J: TRBJ1-2; V: TRBV19; CDR3: CASSGTGGHGYTF; DNA: TGTGCCAGTAGTGGGACTGGAGGGCATGGCTACACCTTC
size: -; D: TRBD1; J: TRBJ1-2; V: TRBV15; CDR3: CATSIDRDYGYTF; DNA: TGTGCCACCAGCATTGACAGGGACTATGGCTACACCTTC
size: -; D: -; J: TRBJ1-4; V: TRBV2; CDR3: CASIRLGITSGKLFF; DNA: TGTGCCAGCATAAGATTGGGTATTACGAGCGGAAAACTGTTTTTT
size: few; D: -; J: TRBJ1-6; V: TRBV6-6; CDR3: CASSSPPVPLHF; DNA: TGTGCCAGCAGTTCCCCCCCAGTACCCCTCCACTTT
size: -; D: -; J: TRBJ2-7; V: TRBV20-1; CDR3: CSASNVRVSSYEQYF; DNA: TGCAGTGCTAGTAACGTCCGTGTCAGCTCCTACGAGCAGTACTTC
size: -; D: -; J: TRBJ1-1; V: TRBV7-9; CDR3: CASSSTGAEAFF; DNA: TGTGCCAGCAGCTCGACAGGAGCAGAAGCTTTCTTT
size: -; D: TRBD2; J: TRBJ2-3; V: TRBV6-2/TRBV6-3; CDR3: CASSSLAGGLYTQYF; DNA: TGTGCCAGCAGTTCGCTAGCGGGGGGGCTCTATACGCAGTATTTT
size: -; D: -; J: TRBJ1-2; V: TRBV9; CDR3: CASSVDSDYYGYTF; DNA: TGTGCCAGCAGCGTCGACAGCGATTACTATGGCTACACCTTC
size: -; D: -; J: TRBJ2-5; V: TRBV3-1/TRBV3-2; CDR3: CASSQAVFLMETQYF; DNA: TGTGCCAGCAGCCAAGCGGTATTTCTTATGGAGACCCAGTACTTC
size: -; D: -; J: TRBJ1-4; V: TRBV27; CDR3: CASRENSHVNEKLFF; DNA: TGTGCCAGCAGAGAAAACAGCCATGTTAATGAAAAACTGTTTTTT